This entry lists 19 T cell receptor beta chains sequenced from one sample in a study of T-cell memory formation after mild COVID-19. Each CDR3 protein gets one entry after TCRdb re-called the 5' RACE reads with MiXCR. Of about 440,000 distinct CDR3 sequences detected, about 20% appear once; the ten largest clones hold around 8.4%. The sample was PBMCs or a T cell subset sorted from them (not recorded which). These TCRs come from an adult woman who had mild COVID-19 (a few samples of this study predate the infection). Cell type and time point are not known.

The chain is built from TRBV14 and TRBJ1-6; TRBD1 agrees at 11 bases. There are 15 residues in the CDR3. In germline, CDR1 is SGHDN, CDR2 FVKESK. Unmatched junction bases numbered 2, after V lost 4 bases and J lost 6 bases. In DNA form, the CDR3 reads TGTGCCAGCAGCCCAGGACAGGGGGCTAATTCACCCCTCCACTTT. It yields the protein CASSPGQGANSPLHF.

This chain connects TRBV5-1 to TRBJ1-6; perhaps TRBD1 as D (6 bases). Deletions cut 1 base from V and 7 bases from J, with 9 bases between. The length of the CDR3 is 14 residues. Germline V gene sequence: CDR1 SGHRS, CDR2 YFSETQ. The CDR3 DNA follows: TGCGCCAGCAGCTTGACAGGGCTCAATTCACCCCTCCACTTT. Residues: CASSLTGLNSPLHF.

The V gene is TRBV2, the J gene TRBJ2-2, with 9 bases aligning to TRBD1. This CDR3 is built from 16 residues. Germline V gives CDR1 SNHLY, CDR2 FYNNEI. The V gene end was trimmed by 5 bases and the J gene end by 3 bases; junction bases not matched to a gene: 7. CDR3 in DNA: TGTGCCAGCAGTAAGGGACAGGGCACGCACACCGGGGAGCTGTTTTTT. This codes for CASSKGQGTHTGELFF.

The V and J genes are TRBV5-4 and TRBJ2-5, with 12 bases matching TRBD2. CDR1 and CDR2 (germline): SGHNT, YYREEE (reference sequence). The V and J ends lost 0 bases and 0 bases, in that order; junction bases with no gene match: 3. The CDR3 runs to 17 residues. The DNA of the CDR3 is TGTGCCAGCAGCTTGGTGCTAGCGGGGGGGTACCAAGAGACCCAGTACTTC. Amino acids: CASSLVLAGGYQETQYF.

The rearrangement joins TRBV5-5 to TRBJ1-6; TRBD1 might be the D (5 bases). Trimming left V 4 bases short and J 9 bases short, with 17 bases between. The CDR3 has 15 residues. Germline V gene lookup returns CDR1 SGHKS and CDR2 YYEKEE (reference sequence). The CDR3 bases are TGTGCCAGCAGCGCCGGGACGGTGTATGGTTCACCCCTCCACTTT. Protein: CASSAGTVYGSPLHF.

This clonotype has only a few counts. A much bigger clone sits one base away, suggesting this may be a read error. The chain uses TRBV3-1 and TRBJ2-5; 7 bases are shared with TRBD1. The trim removed 4 bases at V and 2 bases at J, leaving 1 base unmatched. The CDR3 runs 13 residues. CDR1 is LGHDT, CDR2 YNNKEL, per germline (reference sequence). The CDR3 bases are TGTGCCAGCAGCCGGGGACAGCAAGAGACCCAGTACTTC. Its protein is CASSRGQQETQYF.

This clonotype has a handful of counts. The V call is TRBV4-2, the J call TRBJ1-5, with D tentatively TRBD1 (5 bases). Germline CDR1 reads LGHNA; CDR2 reads YNFKEQ. With 0 bases removed from V and 2 bases from J, the gap between germline ends came to 8 bases. CDR3 size: 15 residues. For the CDR3, the DNA is TGTGCCAGCAGCCAAGAGTGGGGCCGCAATCAGCCCCAGCATTTT. Encoded protein: CASSQEWGRNQPQHF.

This clonotype was counted only a few times. The chain joins TRBV18 to TRBJ2-7; the D gene could be TRBD1 or TRBD2 (6 bases each). The CDR3 consists of 15 residues. Germline V gene data show CDR1 as KGHSH and CDR2 as LQKENI. The germline V and J ends were trimmed by 5 bases and 1 base, with 15 bases remaining between them. CDR3 residues: CASSSGGTSSYEQYF. CDR3 DNA sequence: TGTGCCAGCTCATCTGGCGGGACAAGTTCCTACGAGCAGTACTTC.

This chain joins TRBV5-1 and TRBJ2-2, with 9 positions matching TRBD1. Per germline, CDR1 SGHRS and CDR2 YFSETQ. Trimming cost V 2 bases and J 7 bases; bases outside gene matches: 9. This CDR3 spans 16 amino acids. CDR3 sequence: CASSLTGTGTIGELFF. CDR3 DNA sequence: TGCGCCAGCAGCTTAACCGGGACAGGGACAATCGGGGAGCTGTTTTTT.

This clonotype has only one observation. This chain connects TRBV7-2 to TRBJ2-5; D is undetermined. Per germline, CDR1 SGHTA and CDR2 FQGNSA. This CDR3 is 14 amino acids long. Trimming pared 5 bases from V and 2 bases from J, leaving 12 bases between. CDR3 bases: TGTGCCAGCAGCCCGCACTCGATACAAGAGACCCAGTACTTC. It codes for CASSPHSIQETQYF.

This clonotype was detected many times. This sequence joins TRBV7-9 and TRBJ2-3; a possible D gene is TRBD2 (5 bases). CDR1 and CDR2 from the germline V gene are SEHNR and FQNEAQ (reference sequence). The V and J ends lost 4 bases and 4 bases respectively, with 15 bases between them. The CDR3 has 15 amino acids. In DNA form, the CDR3 reads TGTGCCAGCAGCTACGACTCGGGGTTCTCAGATACGCAGTATTTT. Its protein is CASSYDSGFSDTQYF.

This clonotype was picked up a small number of times. The chain has TRBV14 and TRBJ2-5, with unresolved D. This CDR3 comprises 13 residues. V was trimmed by 1 base and J by 2 bases, leaving 5 bases between them. CDR1 and CDR2 (germline): SGHDN, FVKESK. CDR3 DNA sequence: TGTGCCAGCAGCCAAGTAAGGCAAGAGACCCAGTACTTC. Its translation is CASSQVRQETQYF.

A few counts support this clonotype. The chain employs TRBV30 and TRBJ1-6; D is undetermined. V lost 0 bases and J 7 bases, leaving 10 bases between the germline ends. Germline V gene sequence: CDR1 GTSNPN, CDR2 SVGIG (reference sequence). The CDR3 is made up of 14 amino acids. In DNA, the CDR3 is TGTGCCTGGAGTGTAGTCTCGGGGAATTCACCCCTCCACTTT. Protein: CAWSVVSGNSPLHF.

The V call is TRBV4-3, the J call TRBJ2-7; TRBD1 aligns across 7 bases. The length of the CDR3 is 14 residues. V lost 0 bases to trimming and J lost 6 bases; unmatched junction nucleotides: 5. Germline loops: CDR1 LGHNA, CDR2 YSLEER. CDR3 in amino acids: CASSQEEGAGEQYF. DNA for the CDR3: TGCGCCAGCAGCCAAGAAGAGGGGGCAGGCGAGCAGTACTTC.

This rearrangement joins TRBV12-3 or TRBV12-4 to TRBJ1-2; 8 bases are a match to TRBD1. The CDR3 runs 16 residues. J gave up 4 bases and V 4 bases, and 11 bases lay outside the gene matches. CDR3 sequence: CASSSTSPGQGYGYTF. The CDR3 nucleotides read TGTGCCAGCAGTTCGACAAGCCCTGGACAGGGCTATGGCTACACCTTC.

This clonotype has only one observation. This chain joins TRBV12-3 or TRBV12-4 and TRBJ2-1; 7 bases are shared with TRBD1. The CDR3 length is 15 residues. V gave up 6 bases and J gave up 8 bases; unmatched junction bases: 13. The CDR3 spells CASRQMTGWTYEQFF. CDR3 in DNA: TGTGCCAGCAGGCAAATGACAGGGTGGACGTATGAGCAGTTCTTC.

The V and J genes are TRBV11-2 and TRBJ2-4; 9 positions agree with TRBD1. This CDR3 is 16 amino acids long. V shed 4 bases, J shed 2 bases, and the junction held 6 bases outside the gene matches. Germline V gene lookup returns CDR1 SGHAT and CDR2 FQNNGV. CDR3 protein: CASSSEGTGSKNIQYF. CDR3 bases: TGTGCCAGCAGCTCAGAAGGGACAGGGTCCAAAAACATTCAGTACTTC.

The sample holds many counts of this clonotype. The chain links TRBV4-3 to TRBJ2-1, with TRBD2 identical over 8 bases. Germline V gene sequence: CDR1 LGHNA, CDR2 YSLEER. V shed 4 bases and J 1 base; nucleotides not matched to a gene: 3. The CDR3 spans 15 residues. The CDR3 DNA sequence: TGCGCCAGCAGCCCGTCGGGAGGGTCCTACAATGAGCAGTTCTTC. Its translation is CASSPSGGSYNEQFF.

This clonotype was seen only a few times. The chain combines TRBV5-1 with TRBJ2-2; D remains unclear. The V gene's germline CDR1 is SGHRS and CDR2 YFSETQ. The CDR3 consists of 14 residues. V was shortened by 3 bases and J by 3 bases, with 9 bases between the two germline ends. The CDR3 sequence: CASSSVAHTGELFF. In nucleotides, the CDR3 is TGCGCCAGCAGCTCGGTTGCCCACACCGGGGAGCTGTTTTTT. The variable domain in full, with the rest retrieved from reference TRBV5-1 and TRBJ2-2, is KAGVTQTPRYLIKTRGQQVTLSCSPISGHRSVSWYQQTPGQGLQFLFEYFSETQRNKGNFPGRFSGRQFSNSRSEMNVSTLELGDSALYLCASSSVAHTGELFFGEGSRLTVL.